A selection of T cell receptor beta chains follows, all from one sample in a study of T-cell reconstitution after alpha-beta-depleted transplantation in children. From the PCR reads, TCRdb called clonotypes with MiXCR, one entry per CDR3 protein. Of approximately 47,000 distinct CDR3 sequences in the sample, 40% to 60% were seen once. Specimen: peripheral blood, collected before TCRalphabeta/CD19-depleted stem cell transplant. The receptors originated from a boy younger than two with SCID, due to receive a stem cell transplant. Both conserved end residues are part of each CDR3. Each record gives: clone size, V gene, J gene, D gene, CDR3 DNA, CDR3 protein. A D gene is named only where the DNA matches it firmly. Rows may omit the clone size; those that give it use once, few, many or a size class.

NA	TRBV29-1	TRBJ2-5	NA	TGCAGCGTTGTCGTTCTCCAAGAGACCCAGTACTTC	CSVVVLQETQYF
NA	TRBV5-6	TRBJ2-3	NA	TGTGCCAGCAGCCTTCAGGGAGGCCCCGCAGATACGCAGTATTTT	CASSLQGGPADTQYF
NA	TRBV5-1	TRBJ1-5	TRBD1	TGCGCCAGCAGCCCCAACGCCCTGACAGGGACACAGCCCCAGCATTTT	CASSPNALTGTQPQHF
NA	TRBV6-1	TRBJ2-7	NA	TGTGCCAGCAAGGTCGGGGCCGAGCAGTACTTC	CASKVGAEQYF
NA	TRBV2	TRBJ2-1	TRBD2	TGTGCCAGCGCCGGACTAGCGGGGGGCCGCTCCTACAAAGAGCAGTTCTTC	CASAGLAGGRSYKEQFF
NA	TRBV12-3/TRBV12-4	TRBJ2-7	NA	TGTGCCAGCAGTCGCTCTGGGTTCTCCTACGAGCAGTACTTC	CASSRSGFSYEQYF
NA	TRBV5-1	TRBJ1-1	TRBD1	TGCGCCAGCAGCTTGGACCTACAGGGGACGGGCACTGAAGCTTTCTTT	CASSLDLQGTGTEAFF
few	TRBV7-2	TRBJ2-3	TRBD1	TGTGCCAGCAGCGACGGGACAGCCGCGTACACAGATACGCAGTATTTT	CASSDGTAAYTDTQYF
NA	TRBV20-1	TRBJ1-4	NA	TGCAGTGCTAGAGAGGGGTTTAAAACAACTAATGAAAAACTGTTTTTT	CSAREGFKTTNEKLFF
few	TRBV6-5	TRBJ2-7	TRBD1	TGTGCCAGCAGTTACCGCGGACAGGGGAAACACGAGCAGTACTTC	CASSYRGQGKHEQYF
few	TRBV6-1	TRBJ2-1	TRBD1	TGTGCCAGCAGGGCAGAACCGGGACAGGGTTTGGGTAATGAGCAGTTCTTC	CASRAEPGQGLGNEQFF
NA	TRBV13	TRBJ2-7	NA	TGTGCCAGCAGACAAGGGGCCTACTACGAGCAGTACTTC	CASRQGAYYEQYF
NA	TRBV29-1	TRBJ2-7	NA	TGCAGCGCCGGGGTACCGGGACGGAGTACCTACGAGCAGTACTTC	CSAGVPGRSTYEQYF
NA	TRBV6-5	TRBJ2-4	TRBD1	TGTGCCAGCAGTTCCGGGACAGAGTTAGCCAAAAACATTCAGTACTTC	CASSSGTELAKNIQYF
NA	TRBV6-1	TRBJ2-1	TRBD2	TGTGCCAGCAGCAACGCCGGGACTAACAATGAGCAGTTCTTC	CASSNAGTNNEQFF
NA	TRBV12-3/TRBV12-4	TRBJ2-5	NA	TGTGCCAGCAGTTTGACCCCGGAGACCCAGTACTTC	CASSLTPETQYF
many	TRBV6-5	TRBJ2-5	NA	TGTGCCAGCAGCCGTGGATGGAGTCCCCCTCAAGAGACCCAGTACTTC	CASSRGWSPPQETQYF
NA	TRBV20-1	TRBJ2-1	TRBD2	TGCAGTGCTAGGGACCCGACTAGCGGGGTAAACAATGAGCAGTTCTTC	CSARDPTSGVNNEQFF
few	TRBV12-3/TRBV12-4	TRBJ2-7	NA	TGTGCCAGCAGCCTCCCCGACTACGAGCAGTACTTC	CASSLPDYEQYF
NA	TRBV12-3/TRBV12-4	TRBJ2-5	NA	TGTGCCAGCAGTTGGCTGGGGGGCGAGACCCAGTACTTC	CASSWLGGETQYF
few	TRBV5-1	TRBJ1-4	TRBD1	TGCGCCAGCAGCAGGGACAGGGGTGAGGGTGAAAAACTGTTTTTT	CASSRDRGEGEKLFF
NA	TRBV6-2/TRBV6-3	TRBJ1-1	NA	TGTGCCAGCAGTTACTCGAGTGGGCCGGGGGTAGGGAACACTGAAGCTTTCTTT	CASSYSSGPGVGNTEAFF
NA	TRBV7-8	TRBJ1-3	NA	TGTGCCAGCAGCCCGATGGCAGGAGGAAACACCATATATTTT	CASSPMAGGNTIYF
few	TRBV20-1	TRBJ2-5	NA	TGCAGTGCTAGGGGTCGGGGCCAGGAAGAGACCCAGTACTTC	CSARGRGQEETQYF
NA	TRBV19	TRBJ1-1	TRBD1	TGTGCCAGCAGGGGGCTCGGGGACACTGAAGCTTTCTTT	CASRGLGDTEAFF
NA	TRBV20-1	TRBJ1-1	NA	TGCAGTGCCCGACTACCGGGGGGGAACACTGAAGCTTTCTTT	CSARLPGGNTEAFF
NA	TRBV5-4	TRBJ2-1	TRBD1	TGTGCCAGCAGCTGGGGACAGGGGACTAGTGATGAGCAGTTCTTC	CASSWGQGTSDEQFF
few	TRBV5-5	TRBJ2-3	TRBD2	TGTGCCAGCAGCGTGGGACTAGCGATCCGCACAGATACGCAGTATTTT	CASSVGLAIRTDTQYF
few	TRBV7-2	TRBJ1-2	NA	TGTGCCAGCAGCCACCACTTGGACCGCGGCTACACCTTC	CASSHHLDRGYTF
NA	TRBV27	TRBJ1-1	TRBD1	TGTGCCAGCAGACTACAGGGGGCGAATGGAGCTTTCTTT	CASRLQGANGAFF
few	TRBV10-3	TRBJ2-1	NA	TGTGCCATCAGTGAGTCTGGGGGGGGCAGGGAGAATGAGCAGTTCTTC	CAISESGGGRENEQFF
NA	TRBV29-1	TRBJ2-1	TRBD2	TGCAGCGTTGGCGGCGGACTAGCGGGGGGGCGAAGAATGAATGAGCAGTTCTTC	CSVGGGLAGGRRMNEQFF
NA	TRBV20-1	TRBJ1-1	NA	TGCAGTGCTAGAGATTACCGGAGGGGGGACACTGAAGCTTTCTTT	CSARDYRRGDTEAFF
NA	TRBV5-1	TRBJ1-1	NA	TGCGCCTCCTGGCGGGACCCGAACACTGAAGCTTTCTTT	CASWRDPNTEAFF
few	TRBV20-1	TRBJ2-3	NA	TGCAGTGCTAGAAGATTTTCCACAGATACGCAGTATTTT	CSARRFSTDTQYF
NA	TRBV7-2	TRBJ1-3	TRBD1	TGTGCCAGCAGCTTAGTAGACAGGGCTGGCTCTGGAAACACCATATATTTT	CASSLVDRAGSGNTIYF
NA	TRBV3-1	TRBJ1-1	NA	TGTGCCAGCAGCCAGGGGGGGCTCACTGAAGCTTTCTTT	CASSQGGLTEAFF